This is a list of T cell receptor beta chains from one sample in a study of T cell responses to AZD1222 COVID-19 vaccine. Repertoires were generated with immunoSEQ multiplex PCR, while TCRdb's copy carries only in-frame clones and drops some. Counted here are over 90,000 clones, 90% occurring once; the ten biggest clones make up roughly 5%. The sample here was peripheral blood, taken on day 0 of AZD1222 vaccination. All receptors derive from an adult in good health. CDR3s include the opening cysteine and the closing phenylalanine or tryptophan. A D gene is named only where the DNA matches it firmly. Clone size is not always given. Where it is, it says once, few, many or a class for expanded clones.

d_call: NA
v_call: TRBV4-1
cdr3_length: 15
clone_size: once
j_call: TRBJ2-4
cdr3_aa: CASSQVGRAKNIQYF
cdr3_nt: TGCGCCAGCAGCCAAGTAGGTCGAGCCAAAAACATTCAGTACTTC

d_call: NA
v_call: TRBV11-2
cdr3_length: 13
clone_size: few
j_call: TRBJ1-1
cdr3_aa: CASSWQGVTEAFF
cdr3_nt: TGTGCCAGCTCGTGGCAAGGGGTCACTGAAGCTTTCTTT

d_call: NA
v_call: TRBV28
cdr3_length: 14
clone_size: NA
j_call: TRBJ1-1
cdr3_aa: CASSLSRSTTEAFF
cdr3_nt: TGTGCCAGCAGTTTATCCCGATCAACCACTGAAGCTTTCTTT

d_call: NA
v_call: TRBV4-3
cdr3_length: 16
clone_size: NA
j_call: TRBJ1-3
cdr3_aa: CASSQDRGVSGNTIYF
cdr3_nt: TGCGCCAGCAGCCAAGATCGGGGAGTTTCTGGAAACACCATATATTTT

d_call: TRBD2
v_call: TRBV30
cdr3_length: 11
clone_size: NA
j_call: TRBJ2-5
cdr3_aa: CAWSGGGTQYF
cdr3_nt: TGTGCCTGGAGCGGGGGGGGGACCCAGTACTTC

d_call: TRBD2
v_call: TRBV18
cdr3_length: 15
clone_size: NA
j_call: TRBJ2-1
cdr3_aa: CASSPRAGGPDEQFF
cdr3_nt: TGTGCCAGCTCACCACGAGCGGGGGGGCCGGATGAGCAGTTCTTC

d_call: NA
v_call: TRBV5-1
cdr3_length: 14
clone_size: few
j_call: TRBJ1-2
cdr3_aa: CASSPGQSNYGYTF
cdr3_nt: TGCGCCAGCAGCCCCGGACAGTCTAACTATGGCTACACCTTC

d_call: TRBD1
v_call: TRBV7-3
cdr3_length: 16
clone_size: NA
j_call: TRBJ2-7
cdr3_aa: CASSYQPGQGASEQYF
cdr3_nt: TGTGCCAGCAGCTACCAGCCGGGACAGGGGGCTTCCGAGCAGTACTTC

d_call: NA
v_call: TRBV18
cdr3_length: 11
clone_size: NA
j_call: TRBJ2-7
cdr3_aa: CASSRAYEQYF
cdr3_nt: TGTGCCAGCTCACGCGCCTACGAGCAGTACTTC

d_call: NA
v_call: TRBV11-2
cdr3_length: 15
clone_size: NA
j_call: TRBJ2-2
cdr3_aa: CASSLGQGDTGELFF
cdr3_nt: TGTGCCAGCAGCTTAGGGCAGGGAGACACCGGGGAGCTGTTTTTT

d_call: NA
v_call: TRBV5-1
cdr3_length: 15
clone_size: once
j_call: TRBJ1-1
cdr3_aa: CASSLGGLVGTLAFF
cdr3_nt: TGCGCCAGCAGCTTGGGAGGGCTCGTAGGGACTTTAGCTTTCTTT

d_call: TRBD1
v_call: TRBV2
cdr3_length: 14
clone_size: NA
j_call: TRBJ2-1
cdr3_aa: CAIKPGQGFNEQFF
cdr3_nt: TGTGCCATCAAGCCGGGACAGGGCTTCAATGAGCAGTTCTTC

d_call: NA
v_call: TRBV5-4
cdr3_length: 14
clone_size: once
j_call: TRBJ2-1
cdr3_aa: CASSALGGGNEQFF
cdr3_nt: TGTGCCAGCAGCGCTCTAGGGGGGGGCAATGAGCAGTTCTTC

d_call: TRBD1
v_call: TRBV28
cdr3_length: 16
clone_size: NA
j_call: TRBJ1-6
cdr3_aa: CASILSGGWLNSPLHF
cdr3_nt: TGTGCCAGCATTCTCTCAGGGGGCTGGTTGAATTCACCCCTCCACTTT

d_call: TRBD2
v_call: TRBV7-8
cdr3_length: 13
clone_size: NA
j_call: TRBJ2-7
cdr3_aa: CASRWEGNQAQYF
cdr3_nt: TGTGCCAGCAGGTGGGAGGGCAACCAGGCCCAGTACTTC

d_call: NA
v_call: TRBV19
cdr3_length: 15
clone_size: NA
j_call: TRBJ1-5
cdr3_aa: CASSMQPEGDQPQHF
cdr3_nt: TGTGCCAGTAGTATGCAACCGGAGGGGGATCAGCCCCAGCATTTT

d_call: NA
v_call: TRBV12-3/TRBV12-4
cdr3_length: 12
clone_size: few
j_call: TRBJ1-1
cdr3_aa: CASSSRGTEAFF
cdr3_nt: TGTGCCAGCAGCTCGAGGGGCACTGAAGCTTTCTTT

d_call: TRBD2
v_call: TRBV10-2
cdr3_length: 16
clone_size: NA
j_call: TRBJ2-5
cdr3_aa: CASSDPSGGAQETQYF
cdr3_nt: TGCGCCAGCAGTGACCCTAGCGGGGGGGCCCAAGAGACCCAGTACTTC

d_call: TRBD2
v_call: TRBV5-1
cdr3_length: 16
clone_size: once
j_call: TRBJ2-7
cdr3_aa: CASSFSLAGASYEQYF
cdr3_nt: TGCGCCAGCAGCTTTTCTTTAGCGGGGGCCTCCTACGAGCAGTACTTC

d_call: NA
v_call: TRBV7-2
cdr3_length: 14
clone_size: NA
j_call: TRBJ2-3
cdr3_aa: CASSPQGSTDTQYF
cdr3_nt: TGTGCCAGCAGCCCGCAGGGTAGCACAGATACGCAGTATTTT

d_call: NA
v_call: TRBV28
cdr3_length: 12
clone_size: NA
j_call: TRBJ1-5
cdr3_aa: CASKSSNQPQHF
cdr3_nt: TGTGCCAGCAAGAGCAGCAATCAGCCCCAGCATTTT

d_call: TRBD1
v_call: TRBV7-2
cdr3_length: 14
clone_size: NA
j_call: TRBJ1-5
cdr3_aa: CASSLGQGGQPQHF
cdr3_nt: TGTGCCAGCAGCTTAGGACAGGGGGGTCAGCCCCAGCATTTT

d_call: TRBD1
v_call: TRBV5-1
cdr3_length: 14
clone_size: few
j_call: TRBJ2-1
cdr3_aa: CASSPDRAYNEQFF
cdr3_nt: TGCGCCAGCAGCCCGGACAGGGCCTACAATGAGCAGTTCTTC

d_call: NA
v_call: TRBV19
cdr3_length: 14
clone_size: once
j_call: TRBJ1-4
cdr3_aa: CASSIESLNEKLFF
cdr3_nt: TGTGCCAGTAGTATTGAGAGTTTGAATGAAAAACTGTTTTTT

d_call: NA
v_call: TRBV18
cdr3_length: 15
clone_size: NA
j_call: TRBJ2-3
cdr3_aa: CASSPTAGHTDTQYF
cdr3_nt: TGTGCCAGCTCACCGACAGCCGGTCACACAGATACGCAGTATTTT

d_call: NA
v_call: TRBV4-1
cdr3_length: 16
clone_size: NA
j_call: TRBJ1-2
cdr3_aa: CASAWSQSPLDIGYTF
cdr3_nt: TGCGCCAGCGCCTGGAGCCAGTCTCCGCTGGATATTGGCTACACCTTC

d_call: TRBD1
v_call: TRBV6-2/TRBV6-3
cdr3_length: 16
clone_size: once
j_call: TRBJ2-7
cdr3_aa: CASSLSRTGGSYEQYF
cdr3_nt: TGTGCCAGCAGCCTGTCCCGGACAGGGGGATCCTACGAGCAGTACTTC

d_call: NA
v_call: TRBV11-2
cdr3_length: 16
clone_size: NA
j_call: TRBJ1-1
cdr3_aa: CASSSSGVQGNTEAFF
cdr3_nt: TGTGCCAGCAGCTCCTCGGGCGTACAGGGTAACACTGAAGCTTTCTTT

d_call: NA
v_call: TRBV7-3
cdr3_length: 15
clone_size: few
j_call: TRBJ2-1
cdr3_aa: CASSPSGATYNEQFF
cdr3_nt: TGTGCCAGCAGCCCTTCAGGGGCTACCTACAATGAGCAGTTCTTC

d_call: TRBD2
v_call: TRBV4-1
cdr3_length: 18
clone_size: NA
j_call: TRBJ2-3
cdr3_aa: CASSHRLAGGGNTDTQYF
cdr3_nt: TGCGCCAGCAGCCATAGACTAGCGGGGGGAGGAAACACAGATACGCAGTATTTT

d_call: NA
v_call: TRBV28
cdr3_length: 13
clone_size: NA
j_call: TRBJ1-5
cdr3_aa: CASMDPLVQPQHF
cdr3_nt: TGTGCCAGCATGGACCCCCTTGTTCAGCCCCAGCATTTT

d_call: NA
v_call: TRBV6-1
cdr3_length: 14
clone_size: NA
j_call: TRBJ1-2
cdr3_aa: CASRAGHWGYGYTF
cdr3_nt: TGTGCCAGCAGGGCAGGCCACTGGGGCTATGGCTACACCTTC

d_call: TRBD2
v_call: TRBV2
cdr3_length: 15
clone_size: NA
j_call: TRBJ2-1
cdr3_aa: CASRGTSGGHNEQFF
cdr3_nt: TGTGCCAGCAGGGGGACTAGCGGGGGGCACAATGAGCAGTTCTTC

d_call: TRBD1
v_call: TRBV27
cdr3_length: 14
clone_size: NA
j_call: TRBJ1-4
cdr3_aa: CASSLGTGYEKLFF
cdr3_nt: TGTGCCAGCAGTTTGGGGACAGGTTATGAAAAACTGTTTTTT

d_call: NA
v_call: TRBV15
cdr3_length: 14
clone_size: NA
j_call: TRBJ2-7
cdr3_aa: CATNYRDASYEQYF
cdr3_nt: TGTGCCACCAACTACCGGGACGCGAGCTACGAGCAGTACTTC

d_call: NA
v_call: TRBV4-1
cdr3_length: 15
clone_size: NA
j_call: TRBJ1-5
cdr3_aa: CASSQVWLRNQPQHF
cdr3_nt: TGCGCCAGCAGCCAAGTTTGGCTCAGGAATCAGCCCCAGCATTTT

d_call: NA
v_call: TRBV27
cdr3_length: 15
clone_size: NA
j_call: TRBJ2-7
cdr3_aa: CASSLRQGGAYEQYF
cdr3_nt: TGTGCCAGCAGTTTACGACAGGGAGGGGCCTACGAGCAGTACTTC